Sequencing of this TCR beta chain was carried out in a study of T-cell memory formation after mild COVID-19. From the 5' RACE reads, TCRdb called clonotypes with MiXCR, one entry per CDR3 protein. The data show 450,000 to 700,000 distinct CDR3 sequences, approximately 18% seen once. Sequences were obtained from PBMCs or a T cell subset sorted from them (not recorded which). This clonotype originated in an adult woman who had mild COVID-19 (a few samples of this study predate the infection). Cell type and time point are not known.

The CDR3 here is CASSPDSTGTQETQYF. The CDR3 nucleotides are TGTGCCAGCAGCCCCGACTCGACAGGGACCCAAGAGACCCAGTACTTC. The chain carries TRBV7-2 and TRBJ2-5; TRBD1 matches at 7 bases. V trimming: 5 bases; J trimming: 1 base; junction bases outside the gene matches: 10. This CDR3 has 16 amino acids. Germline values: CDR1 SGHTA, CDR2 FQGNSA.